A single sample is the source of the 22 T cell receptor beta chains below, sequenced in a study of blood T cell repertoires in COVID-19 (dated by TCRdb to 2018 to 2021). Library preparation used the immunoSEQ multiplex PCR assay. TCRdb retrieved this table from immuneACCESS and kept in-frame rearrangements only. Not all clones are present; in checked studies, unresolved V genes account for under half, and no reason is known for the remainder. The sample profile shows about 400,000 clones; about 90% of them were found once. The ten largest make up 1.5% to 2% of the sample. Input material: PBMCs or T cells enriched from blood (not recorded which). The receptors originated from a woman aged 25 to 39 who had recovered from COVID-19.

This clone was recorded many times. For the CDR3, the DNA is TGTGCCACCAGCACCCGGGACTCCAAAAGGAGGGCTTTCTTT. Translating gives CATSTRDSKRRAFF. The gene calls are TRBV15 and TRBJ1-1, with TRBD1 as a possible D gene (5 bases). This CDR3 spans 14 amino acids. Trimming pared 4 bases from V and 11 bases from J, leaving 20 bases between. Germline V gene lookup returns CDR1 LNHNV and CDR2 YYDKDF (reference sequence). The full variable domain, completed using reference TRBV15 and TRBJ1-1, is DAMVIQNPRYQVTQFGKPVTLSCSQTLNHNVMYWYQQKSSQAPKLLFHYYDKDFNNEADTPDNFQSRRPNTSFCFLDIRSPGLGDTAMYLCATSTRDSKRRAFFGQGTRLTVV.

The gene calls are TRBV5-6 and TRBJ2-7, with D maybe TRBD1 (8 bases). The V gene's germline CDR1 is SGHDT and CDR2 YYEEEE. This CDR3 spans 16 amino acids. V was cut by 2 bases and J by 4 bases, with 19 bases left in between. For the CDR3, the DNA is TGTGCCAGCAGCTTCAAGCGGGACAGGATCATTTACGAGCAGTACTTC. This encodes CASSFKRDRIIYEQYF.

The chain has TRBV19 and TRBJ1-2; 9 nucleotides align to TRBD1. Germline V gives CDR1 LNHDA, CDR2 SQIVND (reference sequence). Trimming took 8 bases from V and 6 from J; bases not matched to a gene: 7. The length of the CDR3 is 13 residues. The CDR3: CASGIRDRDGYTF. The DNA for the CDR3 is TGTGCCAGTGGAATCCGGGACAGGGATGGCTACACCTTC.

This clone was found a few times. The rearrangement uses TRBV2 and TRBJ1-5, with 8 bases lining up with TRBD1. Per the germline V gene, CDR1 is SNHLY and CDR2 is FYNNEI. This CDR3 region has 15 residues. V was clipped by 5 bases and J by 6 bases; unmatched bases: 9. CDR3 bases: TGTGCCAGCAGTCGGGACAGGACACAGGGTCAGCCCCAGCATTTT. This encodes CASSRDRTQGQPQHF.

The CDR3 nucleotides are TGTGCCAGCTCACTAAACTATCCGGGTAGAGAGACAACTAATGAAAAACTGTTTTTT. This translates into CASSLNYPGRETTNEKLFF. The chain employs TRBV18 and TRBJ1-4, with no clear D. Looked up from germline, CDR1 is KGHSH and CDR2 is LQKENI. The CDR3 sequence is 19 residues long. The V gene lost 4 bases and the J gene lost 0 bases, with 21 bases spanning the gap. The variable domain in full, completed from reference TRBV18 and TRBJ1-4, reads NAGVMQNPRHLVRRRGQEARLRCSPMKGHSHVYWYRQLPEEGLKFMVYLQKENIIDESGMPKERFSAEFPKEGPSILRIQQVVRGDSAAYFCASSLNYPGRETTNEKLFFGSGTQLSVL.

J is TRBJ2-7 and V is TRBV29-1; TRBD1 is a possible D gene (6 bases). Trimming stripped 5 bases from V and 0 bases from J, with 17 bases between. There are 15 residues in the CDR3. CDR1 is SQVTM and CDR2 is ANQGSEA in the germline V gene. The CDR3 nucleotides are TGCAGCGTTTCACCAGGGGACCTAAGCTCCTACGAGCAGTACTTC. This codes for CSVSPGDLSSYEQYF.

This clone was found a few times. The genes are TRBV14 and TRBJ1-6; D call uncertain. The CDR3 loop spans 13 amino acids. The V and J ends lost 2 bases and 8 bases respectively, with 7 bases between them. The germline V gene encodes CDR1 SGHDN and CDR2 FVKESK. This CDR3 reads CASSQSLDSPLHF. DNA of the CDR3: TGTGCCAGCAGCCAAAGCCTTGATTCACCCCTCCACTTT.

The chain is built from TRBV28 and TRBJ1-2; D perhaps matches TRBD1 (5 bases). Trimming took off 9 bases at V and 0 bases at J, with 17 bases between the two ends. CDR1 is MDHEN, CDR2 SYDVKM, per germline. This CDR3 spans 15 amino acids. The CDR3 here is CASVEQAGSNYGYTF. CDR3 nucleotides: TGTGCCAGTGTAGAGCAGGCAGGGTCTAACTATGGCTACACCTTC.

A single count supports this clone. CDR3 region: CASSLDSGLAGETQYF. The DNA of the CDR3 is TGTGCCAGCAGCTTAGATTCGGGACTAGCGGGAGAGACCCAGTACTTC. The chain couples TRBV11-2 to TRBJ2-5, with 12 bases aligning to TRBD2. Trimming cost V 0 bases and J 4 bases; bases outside gene matches: 3. CDR1 is SGHAT and CDR2 is FQNNGV in the germline V gene. The CDR3 covers 16 residues.

The chain joins TRBV10-3 to TRBJ1-1; D call uncertain. V gave up 8 bases and J gave up 0 bases, with 10 bases separating them. The CDR3 has 13 residues. Germline V lookup: CDR1 ENHRY, CDR2 SYGVKD. Here the CDR3 DNA reads TGTGCCATCGCGGGTAGGTTGAACACTGAAGCTTTCTTT. This gives the protein CAIAGRLNTEAFF.

V gene TRBV27 combines with J gene TRBJ1-4; tentative D call: TRBD1 (5 bases). The length of the CDR3 is 14 residues. Trimming removed 2 bases at V and 6 bases at J, with 10 bases between. The germline gives CDR1 MNHEY, CDR2 SMNVEV (reference sequence). The CDR3 spells CASSLQGPYEKLFF. Written as DNA, the CDR3 is TGTGCCAGCAGTTTACAGGGTCCGTATGAAAAACTGTTTTTT.

This clone turned up a few times. The V call is TRBV19, the J call TRBJ1-2; 7 nucleotides align to TRBD1. The junction had 10 bases not matched to a gene; V was cut back by 4 bases and J by 8 bases. The germline V gene has CDR1 LNHDA and CDR2 SQIVND (reference sequence). The CDR3 loop spans 14 amino acids. Here the CDR3 reads CASSTRQGRRGYTF. The CDR3 DNA follows: TGTGCCAGTAGTACCCGACAGGGTCGACGCGGCTACACCTTC. The entire variable domain, with the rest obtained from reference TRBV19 and TRBJ1-2, is as follows: DGGITQSPKYLFRKEGQNVTLSCEQNLNHDAMYWYRQDPGQGLRLIYYSQIVNDFQKGDIAEGYSVSREKKESFPLTVTSAQKNPTAFYLCASSTRQGRRGYTFGSGTRLTVV.

This chain links TRBV3-1 (or the pseudogene TRBV3-2) with TRBJ2-1; D may be TRBD2 (7 bases). Deletions cut 6 bases from V and 7 bases from J, with 19 bases between. This CDR3 is built from 15 residues. Looked up from germline, CDR1 is LGHDT and CDR2 is YNNKEL (reference sequence). DNA for the CDR3: TGTGCCAGCAGGTGGGGGGGGCAGGGTGATAATGAGCAGTTCTTC. Residues: CASRWGGQGDNEQFF.

V usage is TRBV27 and J usage is TRBJ1-2; weak D call: TRBD1 (5 bases). The ends were cut back, 0 bases at V and 8 bases at J, with 16 bases in the middle. Germline CDR1 MNHEY, CDR2 SMNVEV (reference sequence). The CDR3 sequence is 15 residues long. The CDR3 here is CASSLSNSGGLGYTF. The CDR3 bases are TGTGCCAGCAGTTTATCGAATTCGGGGGGGTTAGGCTACACCTTC.

This rearrangement joins TRBV19 to TRBJ2-2; no reliable D call. From germline, CDR1 is LNHDA and CDR2 SQIVND (reference sequence). The CDR3 has 13 residues. Deletions cut 3 bases from V and 3 bases from J, with 5 bases between. This CDR3 reads CASSIRDTGELFF. CDR3 nucleotide sequence: TGTGCCAGTAGTATCCGGGACACCGGGGAGCTGTTTTTT.

Worth noting for this clone: The same CDR3 is also encoded by other DNA sequences in this sample. The chain carries TRBV18 and TRBJ1-6; 10 bases map to TRBD1. Germline CDR1 is KGHSH and CDR2 is LQKENI. The trim removed 3 bases at V and 6 bases at J, leaving 5 bases unmatched. The CDR3 is 16 residues long. The CDR3 here is CASSPVGQGVNSPLHF. In DNA form, the CDR3 reads TGTGCCAGCTCACCCGTAGGACAGGGGGTTAATTCACCCCTCCACTTT. The full variable domain, completed using reference TRBV18 and TRBJ1-6, is NAGVMQNPRHLVRRRGQEARLRCSPMKGHSHVYWYRQLPEEGLKFMVYLQKENIIDESGMPKERFSAEFPKEGPSILRIQQVVRGDSAAYFCASSPVGQGVNSPLHFGNGTRLTVT.

The rearrangement joins TRBV20-1 to TRBJ2-5; 7 nucleotides align to TRBD2. Trimming cost V 3 bases and J 3 bases; bases outside gene matches: 4. Germline V gene sequence: CDR1 DFQATT, CDR2 SNEGSKA (reference sequence). The CDR3 has 13 amino acids. The DNA of the CDR3 is TGCAGTGCTAGTGCCGCGGGGGAAGAGACCCAGTACTTC. Translation: CSASAAGEETQYF.

The chain carries TRBV5-1 and TRBJ2-2; 7 bases match TRBD2. The CDR3 sequence is 15 residues long. From germline, CDR1 is SGHRS and CDR2 YFSETQ. Trimming removed 4 bases from V and 7 bases from J; junction bases left unmatched: 10. CDR3 coding DNA: TGCGCCAGCAGCAGGCCGCTAGCGGCGATCGGGGAGCTGTTTTTT. The encoded protein is CASSRPLAAIGELFF.

As regards this clone: A read error may account for a junction end that differs from germline. The chain combines TRBV11-2 with TRBJ2-5; D not resolved. The CDR3 has 10 residues. Germline CDR1 and CDR2: SGHAT and FQNNGV. The CDR3 DNA is TGTGCCAGCAGCTTATGGCACCGGGACTTC. It encodes CASSLWHRDF.

The rearrangement links TRBV13 to TRBJ1-1, with D possibly matching TRBD1 (5 bases). The germline V and J ends were trimmed by 5 bases and 4 bases, with 23 bases remaining between them. CDR3 length equals 17 residues. The germline V gene encodes CDR1 PRHDT and CDR2 FYEKMQ (reference sequence). The CDR3 DNA is TGTGCCAGCAGCCTGGAAAATCCAATGCGGAGGGGCACTGAAGCTTTCTTT. Its protein is CASSLENPMRRGTEAFF.

This chain links TRBV6-6 with TRBJ2-5; D possibly corresponds to TRBD1 (6 bases). The CDR3 length is 18 residues. The V and J ends lost 5 bases and 5 bases respectively, with 27 bases between them. Germline loops: CDR1 MNHNY, CDR2 SVGAGI (reference sequence). CDR3 region: CASSPRVGQGPYGETQYF. CDR3 nucleotides: TGTGCCAGCAGTCCGCGGGTAGGGCAGGGGCCTTACGGGGAGACCCAGTACTTC.

The chain is built from TRBV27 and TRBJ2-4; D is possibly TRBD1 (6 bases). The CDR3 has 15 residues. Germline V gene sequence: CDR1 MNHEY, CDR2 SMNVEV (reference sequence). Between the trimmed V and J ends, which lost 0 bases and 8 bases, there was a span of 14 bases. CDR3 in amino acids: CASSLSGAANDIQYF. The CDR3 DNA reads as TGTGCCAGCAGTTTATCGGGGGCGGCTAACGACATTCAGTACTTC.